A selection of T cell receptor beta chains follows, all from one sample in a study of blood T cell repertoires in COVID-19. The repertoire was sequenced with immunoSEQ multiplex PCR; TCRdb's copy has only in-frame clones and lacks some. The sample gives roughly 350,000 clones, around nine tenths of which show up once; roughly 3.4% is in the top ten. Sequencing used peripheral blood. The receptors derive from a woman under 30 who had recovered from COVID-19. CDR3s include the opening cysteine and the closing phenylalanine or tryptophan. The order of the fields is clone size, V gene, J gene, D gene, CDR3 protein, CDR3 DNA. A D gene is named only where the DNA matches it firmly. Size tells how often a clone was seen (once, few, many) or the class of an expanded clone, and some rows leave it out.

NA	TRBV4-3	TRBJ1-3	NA	CASSQGYRSSGNTIYF	TGCGCCAGCAGCCAAGGGTATCGGAGCTCTGGAAACACCATATATTTT
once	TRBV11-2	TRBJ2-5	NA	CASSLGTFQETQYF	TGTGCCAGCAGCTTAGGGACATTCCAAGAGACCCAGTACTTC
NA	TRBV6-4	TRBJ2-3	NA	CASSDRGSTDTQYF	TGTGCCAGCAGTGACAGGGGGAGCACAGATACGCAGTATTTT
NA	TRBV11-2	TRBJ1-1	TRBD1	CASSQPAGGNTEAFF	TGTGCCAGCAGCCAACCCGCAGGGGGGAACACTGAAGCTTTCTTT
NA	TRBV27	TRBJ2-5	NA	CASSLGRFRQETQYF	TGTGCCAGCAGTTTAGGTCGTTTCAGGCAAGAGACCCAGTACTTC
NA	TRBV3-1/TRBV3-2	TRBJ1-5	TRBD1	CASIEDRGGNQPQHF	TGTGCCAGCATAGAAGACAGGGGTGGAAATCAGCCCCAGCATTTT
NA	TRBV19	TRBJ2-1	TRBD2	CASSIAPAQTSGSYNEQFF	TGTGCCAGTAGTATAGCCCCCGCACAGACTAGCGGGAGTTACAATGAGCAGTTCTTC
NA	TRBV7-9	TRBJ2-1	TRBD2	CASSLALASGRRGNEQFF	TGTGCCAGCAGCTTAGCGTTGGCTAGCGGGAGGCGGGGGAATGAGCAGTTCTTC
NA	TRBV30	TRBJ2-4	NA	CAWSETGLAKNIQYF	TGTGCCTGGAGTGAAACGGGGTTAGCCAAAAACATTCAGTACTTC
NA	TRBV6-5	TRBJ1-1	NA	CASGLQGTTEAFF	TGTGCCAGCGGATTGCAGGGAACGACTGAAGCTTTCTTT
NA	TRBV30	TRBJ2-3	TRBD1	CAWSQPTGDTDTQYF	TGTGCCTGGAGTCAACCGACAGGGGACACAGATACGCAGTATTTT
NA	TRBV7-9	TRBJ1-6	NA	CASSLKGGFNSPLHF	TGTGCCAGCAGCTTAAAAGGAGGGTTTAATTCACCCCTCCACTTT
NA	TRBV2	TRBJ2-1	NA	CASSPRPLGEQFF	TGTGCCAGCAGTCCTAGACCCCTCGGTGAGCAGTTCTTC
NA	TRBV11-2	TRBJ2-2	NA	CASSPLVRTSANTGELFF	TGTGCCAGCAGCCCCCTAGTTCGAACGAGCGCGAACACCGGGGAGCTGTTTTTT
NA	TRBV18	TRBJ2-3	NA	CASSPDRYTDTQYF	TGTGCCAGCTCACCGGACAGATACACAGATACGCAGTATTTT
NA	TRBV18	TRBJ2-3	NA	CASSTQVTNTDTQYF	TGTGCCAGCTCAACACAGGTTACTAACACAGATACGCAGTATTTT
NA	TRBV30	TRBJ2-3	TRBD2	CACQLAGFTDTQYF	TGTGCCTGTCAACTAGCGGGATTCACAGATACGCAGTATTTT
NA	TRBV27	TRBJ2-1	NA	CASTLSGLHNEQFF	TGTGCCAGCACCCTCTCGGGACTGCACAATGAGCAGTTCTTC
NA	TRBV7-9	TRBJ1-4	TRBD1	CASSPFLGQGGEKLFF	TGTGCCAGCAGCCCGTTCCTGGGACAGGGAGGGGAAAAACTGTTTTTT
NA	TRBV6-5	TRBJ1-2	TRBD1	CASSLTGGYGYTF	TGTGCCAGCAGCCTGACAGGGGGATATGGCTACACCTTC
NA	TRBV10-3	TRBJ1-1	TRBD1	CAIRPDRDGTEAFF	TGTGCCATCAGACCGGACAGGGACGGCACTGAAGCTTTCTTT
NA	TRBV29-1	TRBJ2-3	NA	CSVDRGIGDTQYF	TGCAGCGTTGATCGGGGAATTGGAGATACGCAGTATTTT
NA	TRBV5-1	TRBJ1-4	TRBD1	CASSQGEGNEKLFF	TGCGCCAGCAGCCAGGGGGAAGGGAACGAAAAACTGTTTTTT
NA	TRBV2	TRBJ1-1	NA	CASLVGTEAFF	TGTGCCAGCCTAGTGGGCACTGAAGCTTTCTTT
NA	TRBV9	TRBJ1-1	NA	CASSVAPVLVNTEAFF	TGTGCCAGCAGCGTAGCCCCAGTTCTCGTGAACACTGAAGCTTTCTTT
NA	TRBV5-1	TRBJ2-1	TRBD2	CASRVTRTSGWNEQFF	TGCGCCAGCAGGGTTACGCGGACTAGCGGGTGGAATGAGCAGTTCTTC